The present entry profiles one T cell receptor (beta chain) with its context. Antigen unknown. The entry originates in a study of response to subunit inactivated influenza vaccine. General study points: After each seasonal influenza vaccination, few new T cells are recruited, the authors suggested.

MiXCR, applied by TCRdb to the RT-PCR reads, yields one record per CDR3 protein. Of hundreds of thousands of distinct CDR3 sequences in the sample, about 25% were seen once. V was trimmed by 0 bases and J by 6 bases, leaving 12 bases between them. CDR3 length: 14 residues. Germline-derived CDR1 and CDR2 are DFQATT and SNEGSKA (reference sequence). The sequence came from a man over 45 who received an inactivated influenza vaccine. The source was CD4+ T cells sorted from PBMCs, collected roughly 5 days after vaccination. The rearrangement uses TRBV20-1 and TRBJ2-1, with no clear D. CDR3 sequence (DNA): TGCAGTGCTAGAGAGGACGGCATTTCCAATGAGCAGTTCTTC. This gives the protein CSAREDGISNEQFF.